This TCR beta chain was obtained from a study of CXCR3-negative and CXCR3-positive naive CD8 T cells. UMI-labeled 5' RACE TRB cDNA libraries were prepared from the cells. TCRdb reprocessed the 5' RACE reads; each CDR3 protein has one entry and no DNA is given. The ten top clones account for about 20%, within a sample of 45,000 to 70,000 distinct CDR3 sequences. The CDR3 is 15 amino acids. The germline CDR1 and CDR2 sequences are SQVTM and ANQGSEA. The gene calls are TRBV29-1 and TRBJ2-1; TCRdb selects TRBD1, and the lack of DNA leaves this call unchecked. Sequenced sample: memory CD8+ T cells from blood. This TCR came from a human donor in good health. Some clones in this sample may be carry-over from other donors' samples. CDR3 amino acids: CSVEKGVGGSNEQFF.